A single sample is the source of the 25 T cell receptor beta chains below, sequenced in a study of long-term antiretroviral therapy in people with HIV. The run of the v3.0 immunoSEQ assay was at survey level. Clones were read by immunoSEQ multiplex PCR, and TCRdb kept only the in-frame ones, dropping some. The sample has 20,000 to 25,000 clones, about 85% seen once. Sequenced material: unsorted PBMCs, taken about 4 years after starting antiretroviral therapy. All receptors derive from a young man with HIV.

This clone appeared a few times. The rearrangement uses TRBV28 and TRBJ1-6; D ambiguous. V was cut by 5 bases and J by 9 bases, with 8 bases left in between. CDR3 size: 12 residues. Germline CDR1 is MDHEN and CDR2 is SYDVKM. In DNA, the CDR3 is TGTGCCAGCAGTCCCCCTAGTTCACCCCTCCACTTT. Protein: CASSPPSSPLHF.

The chain links TRBV7-3 to TRBJ2-2; TRBD1 agrees at 7 bases. CDR1 and CDR2 from the germline V gene are SGHTA and FQGTGA. The V and J ends lost 1 base and 4 bases, in that order; junction bases with no gene match: 12. The CDR3 extends over 18 amino acids. The CDR3 reads CASSLKGYRDRGTGELFF. CDR3 nucleotides: TGTGCCAGCAGCTTAAAGGGGTACCGGGACAGAGGCACCGGGGAGCTGTTTTTT. Combining the CDR3 with reference TRBV7-3 and TRBJ2-2 gives the whole variable domain GAGVSQTPSNKVTEKGKYVELRCDPISGHTALYWYRQSLGQGPEFLIYFQGTGAADDSGLPNDRFFAVRPEGSVSTLKIQRTERGDSAVYLCASSLKGYRDRGTGELFFGEGSRLTVL.

This clone was seen more than once but under ten times. The rearrangement joins TRBV5-5 to TRBJ1-2; D is undetermined. From germline, CDR1 is SGHKS and CDR2 YYEKEE (reference sequence). V was shortened by 4 bases and J by 4 bases, with 14 bases between the two germline ends. CDR3 length equals 14 residues. CDR3 coding DNA: TGTGCCAGCAGCCCGCGACCGAGCCCCTATGGCTACACCTTC. Translating it yields CASSPRPSPYGYTF.

The chain joins TRBV19 to TRBJ1-5; D not resolved. This CDR3 has 15 amino acids. V was pared by 7 bases and J by 2 bases, with 15 bases between. Germline values: CDR1 LNHDA, CDR2 SQIVND (reference sequence). CDR3 coding DNA: TGTGCCAGTAAAGAGATAGACATAGGCAATCAGCCCCAGCATTTT. Translating it yields CASKEIDIGNQPQHF.

V is TRBV7-6 and J is TRBJ2-5; 7 bases are a match to TRBD2. Trimming at V came to 5 bases and at J to 2 bases, leaving 2 bases not matched to a gene. This CDR3 region has 13 residues. CDR1 is SGHVS, CDR2 FNYEAQ, per germline. The CDR3 sequence: CASSRGRQETQYF. The CDR3 nucleotides are TGTGCCAGCAGCCGCGGGAGACAAGAGACCCAGTACTTC.

The chain couples TRBV6-1 to TRBJ1-4, with D possibly matching TRBD1 (5 bases). With 4 bases removed from V and 7 bases from J, the gap between germline ends came to 16 bases. The CDR3 runs 15 residues. CDR1 is MNHNS, CDR2 SASEGT, per germline. The CDR3 DNA reads as TGTGCCAGCAGTGCGGACCGGGGGTCCTCTGAAAAACTGTTTTTT. Its protein product is CASSADRGSSEKLFF.

The V and J genes are TRBV25-1 and TRBJ2-3; D is possibly TRBD1 (6 bases). Looked up from germline, CDR1 is MGHDK and CDR2 is SYGVNS. The ends were cut back, 6 bases at V and 2 bases at J, with 12 bases in the middle. The length of the CDR3 is 14 residues. The CDR3 region is CASSDRLPTDTQYF. The CDR3 nucleotides are TGTGCCAGCAGCGACAGGTTACCCACAGATACGCAGTATTTT.

V gene TRBV7-9 combines with J gene TRBJ2-7; perhaps TRBD2 as D (6 bases). Germline loops: CDR1 SEHNR, CDR2 FQNEAQ (reference sequence). The CDR3 runs to 12 residues. CDR3 coding DNA: TGTGCCAGCAGCTTAGAGGGAGGACGGGCCGGTGTC. Translation: CASSLEGGRAGV.

The chain has TRBV7-2 and TRBJ2-3, with TRBD2 as a possible D gene (5 bases). Trimming removed 4 bases at V and 7 bases at J, with 9 bases between. This CDR3 contains 12 residues. Germline V gene sequence: CDR1 SGHTA, CDR2 FQGNSA. The CDR3 loop reads CASSSAGNTQYF. DNA for the CDR3: TGTGCCAGCAGCTCCGCGGGTAATACGCAGTATTTT.

The CDR3 sequence is CSVGEDLGPDFF. The CDR3 DNA sequence: TGCAGCGTTGGGGAGGATTTGGGACCTGATTTCTTT. The rearrangement joins TRBV29-1 to TRBJ1-1; D is possibly TRBD1 (5 bases). V was pared by 4 bases and J by 13 bases, with 19 bases between. Germline V gene data show CDR1 as SQVTM and CDR2 as ANQGSEA. This CDR3 region has 12 residues.

The chain uses TRBV5-1 and TRBJ1-6, with D maybe TRBD1 (6 bases). The germline V and J ends were trimmed by 0 bases and 4 bases, with 14 bases remaining between them. Per germline, CDR1 SGHRS and CDR2 YFSETQ. The CDR3 is made up of 17 amino acids. CDR3: CASSLAPGGQYNSPLHF. The DNA of the CDR3 is TGCGCCAGCAGCTTGGCCCCCGGGGGCCAGTATAATTCACCCCTCCACTTT.

This clone showed up just once. The rearrangement links TRBV27 to TRBJ2-1, with 7 bases fitting TRBD1. The CDR3 has 17 amino acids. Germline assignment: CDR1 MNHEY and CDR2 SMNVEV (reference sequence). Trimming removed 3 bases from V and 0 bases from J; junction bases left unmatched: 8. The CDR3 loop reads CASSLLARTGSYNEQFF. The CDR3 bases are TGTGCCAGCAGTTTGCTCGCTCGGACAGGCTCCTACAATGAGCAGTTCTTC.

V usage is TRBV6-1 and J usage is TRBJ1-6; D is uncertain. CDR3 length equals 12 residues. V was trimmed by 3 bases and J by 8 bases, leaving 5 bases between them. Germline V gene sequence: CDR1 MNHNS, CDR2 SASEGT. CDR3: CASSDPDSPLHF. CDR3 nucleotides: TGTGCCAGCAGTGACCCGGATTCACCCCTCCACTTT.

This chain uses TRBV7-3 with TRBJ2-1; 9 positions agree with TRBD1. The V and J ends lost 1 base and 6 bases, in that order; junction bases with no gene match: 4. The CDR3 consists of 15 residues. Per germline, CDR1 SGHTA and CDR2 FQGTGA. The CDR3 spells CASSLNRGLGNEQFF. DNA for the CDR3: TGTGCCAGCAGCTTAAACAGGGGGCTAGGCAATGAGCAGTTCTTC.

The chain is built from TRBV6-6 and TRBJ2-7; a possible D gene is TRBD2 (6 bases). From germline, CDR1 is MNHNY and CDR2 SVGAGI (reference sequence). Between the trimmed V and J ends, which lost 5 bases and 4 bases, there was a span of 15 bases. The CDR3 loop spans 14 amino acids. The CDR3 here is CASSNPYSGYEQYF. The CDR3 DNA reads TGTGCCAGCAGTAACCCCTATAGCGGTTACGAGCAGTACTTC.

The J gene is TRBJ1-1, the V gene TRBV6-5; the match to TRBD1 covers 8 bases. CDR3 size: 15 residues. The germline V gene has CDR1 MNHEY and CDR2 SVGAGI. The ends lost 4 bases at V and 5 bases at J; junction bases unmatched: 9. The CDR3 DNA follows: TGTGCCAGCAGTTTAGGACAGGGACCGAAAACTGAAGCTTTCTTT. This sequence encodes CASSLGQGPKTEAFF.

The rearrangement uses TRBV27 and TRBJ2-2, with 15 positions matching TRBD2. The germline CDR1 and CDR2 sequences are MNHEY and SMNVEV (reference sequence). This CDR3 comprises 17 residues. The V and J ends lost 11 bases and 7 bases, in that order; junction bases with no gene match: 14. CDR3 region: CASSDGLAGGPDGELFF. The CDR3 coding sequence is TGTGCCTCGTCAGACGGACTAGCGGGGGGGCCCGACGGGGAGCTGTTTTTT.

V gene TRBV7-3 combines with J gene TRBJ2-2; perhaps TRBD1 as D (7 bases). V lost 5 bases, J lost 4 bases, and 17 bases lay in between. From germline, CDR1 is SGHTA and CDR2 FQGTGA. The CDR3 extends over 16 amino acids. In DNA form, the CDR3 reads TGTGCCAGCAGCCGACTAGGGACAGTGGCCACCGGGGAGCTGTTTTTT. As protein: CASSRLGTVATGELFF.

This chain uses TRBV7-3 with TRBJ1-6; 8 bases align to TRBD1. V lost 5 bases and J lost 8; bases outside the gene matches: 5. Germline assignment: CDR1 SGHTA and CDR2 FQGTGA. The CDR3 runs 14 residues. DNA of the CDR3: TGTGCCAGCAGCCTCACAGGGGGGGATTCACCCCTCCACTTT. Residues: CASSLTGGDSPLHF.

V is TRBV4-2 and J is TRBJ1-2, with D hard to call. With 6 bases removed from V and 4 bases from J, the gap between germline ends came to 18 bases. The CDR3 is 15 amino acids. Germline V gene lookup returns CDR1 LGHNA and CDR2 YNFKEQ. CDR3 sequence (DNA): TGTGCCAGCAGTCAGGCCTTGAGGGAAAGCTATGGCTACACCTTC. It codes for CASSQALRESYGYTF.

This clone was recorded only once. The chain recombines TRBV28 with TRBJ2-4, with TRBD1 as a possible D gene (5 bases). This CDR3 contains 13 residues. V was cut by 2 bases and J by 6 bases, with 8 bases left in between. Germline CDR1 and CDR2: MDHEN and SYDVKM. CDR3 residues: CASSLKGPNIQYF. CDR3 DNA: TGTGCCAGCAGTTTAAAGGGGCCAAACATTCAGTACTTC. Together with reference TRBV28 and TRBJ2-4, the CDR3 gives the full variable domain: DVKVTQSSRYLVKRTGEKVFLECVQDMDHENMFWYRQDPGLGLRLIYFSYDVKMKEKGDIPEGYSVSREKKERFSLILESASTNQTSMYLCASSLKGPNIQYFGAGTRLSVL.

The chain is built from TRBV6-1 and TRBJ2-2; 8 bases agree with TRBD1. Germline CDR1 MNHNS, CDR2 SASEGT. The CDR3 is made up of 18 amino acids. The V gene end was trimmed by 4 bases and the J gene end by 1 base; junction bases not matched to a gene: 11. CDR3 region: CASSGVTGGPQNTGELFF. CDR3 sequence (DNA): TGTGCCAGCAGTGGGGTTACAGGGGGACCCCAGAACACCGGGGAGCTGTTTTTT.

This clone was seen just once. J is TRBJ2-2 and V is TRBV9, with 7 bases identical to TRBD2. The ends lost 0 bases at V and 4 bases at J; junction bases unmatched: 0. This CDR3 comprises 14 residues. Germline V lookup: CDR1 SGDLS, CDR2 YYNGEE. The CDR3 bases are TGTGCCAGCAGCGTAGCGGGAGGCACCGGGGAGCTGTTTTTT. Its protein product is CASSVAGGTGELFF.

The chain is built from TRBV28 and TRBJ1-6; D unresolved. This CDR3 has 14 residues. The V end was cut by 5 bases, the J end by 3 bases, with 8 bases between. The germline gives CDR1 MDHEN, CDR2 SYDVKM. The chain's CDR3 is CASSATDYNSPLHF. CDR3 nucleotide sequence: TGTGCCAGCAGTGCCACGGACTATAATTCACCCCTCCACTTT.

The rearrangement joins TRBV21-1 to TRBJ1-2; TRBD1 is taken as the D call from the table, unchecked against the DNA. TRBV21-1 is a pseudogene. This CDR3 comprises 14 residues. The CDR3 coding sequence is TGTGCCAGCAGCAAAGGGCCTCCCATCTATGGCTACACCTTC. Translating gives CASSKGPPIYGYTF.